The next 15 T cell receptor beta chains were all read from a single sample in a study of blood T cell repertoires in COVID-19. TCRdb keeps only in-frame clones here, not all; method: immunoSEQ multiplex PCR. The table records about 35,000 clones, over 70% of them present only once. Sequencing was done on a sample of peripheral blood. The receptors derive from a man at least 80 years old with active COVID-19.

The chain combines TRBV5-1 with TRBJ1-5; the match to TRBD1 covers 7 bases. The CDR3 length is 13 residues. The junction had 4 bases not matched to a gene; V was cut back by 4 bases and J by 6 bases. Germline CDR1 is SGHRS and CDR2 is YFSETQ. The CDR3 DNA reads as TGCGCCAGCAGCCTCGACAGGGCTCAGCCCCAGCATTTT. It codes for CASSLDRAQPQHF.

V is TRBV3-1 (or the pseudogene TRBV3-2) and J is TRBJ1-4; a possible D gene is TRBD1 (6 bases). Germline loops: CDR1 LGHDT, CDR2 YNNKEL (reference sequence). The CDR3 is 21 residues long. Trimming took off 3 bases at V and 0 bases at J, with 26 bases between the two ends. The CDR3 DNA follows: TGTGCCAGCAGCCACCAAGCCCTGGGACACCTTAAAGTTGCAACTAATGAAAAACTGTTTTTT. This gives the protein CASSHQALGHLKVATNEKLFF.

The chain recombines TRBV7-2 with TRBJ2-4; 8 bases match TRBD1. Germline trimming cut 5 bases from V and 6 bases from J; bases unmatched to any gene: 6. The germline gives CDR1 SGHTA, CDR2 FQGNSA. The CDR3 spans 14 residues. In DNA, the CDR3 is TGTGCCAGCAGCCGGACAGGGAGGTTAAACATTCAGTACTTC. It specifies CASSRTGRLNIQYF.

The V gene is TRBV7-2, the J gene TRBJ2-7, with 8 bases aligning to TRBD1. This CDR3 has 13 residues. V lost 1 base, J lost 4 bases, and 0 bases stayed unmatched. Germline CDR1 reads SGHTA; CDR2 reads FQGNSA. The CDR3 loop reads CASSLGDRYEQYF. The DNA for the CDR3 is TGTGCCAGCAGCTTAGGGGACAGGTACGAGCAGTACTTC. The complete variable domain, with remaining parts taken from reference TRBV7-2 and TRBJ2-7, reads GAGVSQSPSNKVTEKGKDVELRCDPISGHTALYWYRQSLGQGLEFLIYFQGNSAPDKSGLPSDRFSAERTGGSVSTLTIQRTQQEDSAVYLCASSLGDRYEQYFGPGTRLTVT.

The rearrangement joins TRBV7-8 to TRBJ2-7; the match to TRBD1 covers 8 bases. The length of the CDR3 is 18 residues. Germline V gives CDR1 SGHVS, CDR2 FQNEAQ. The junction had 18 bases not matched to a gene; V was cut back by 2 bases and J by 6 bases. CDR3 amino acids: CASSLYRTGTILRGEQYF. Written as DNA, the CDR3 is TGTGCCAGCAGCTTATACCGGACAGGGACGATATTGCGGGGCGAGCAGTACTTC.

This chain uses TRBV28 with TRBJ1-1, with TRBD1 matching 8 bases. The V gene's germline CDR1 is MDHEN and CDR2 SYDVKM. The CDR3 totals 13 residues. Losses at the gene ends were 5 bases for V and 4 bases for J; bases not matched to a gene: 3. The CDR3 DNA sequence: TGTGCCAGCAGTATGACAGGGGTCACTGAAGCTTTCTTT. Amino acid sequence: CASSMTGVTEAFF.

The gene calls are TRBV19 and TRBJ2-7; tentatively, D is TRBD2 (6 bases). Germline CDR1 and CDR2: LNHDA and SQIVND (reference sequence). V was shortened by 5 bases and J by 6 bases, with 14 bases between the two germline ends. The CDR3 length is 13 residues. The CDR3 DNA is TGTGCCAGTAGTCCTTGGAGTAGCGGCGAGCAGTACTTC. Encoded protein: CASSPWSSGEQYF.

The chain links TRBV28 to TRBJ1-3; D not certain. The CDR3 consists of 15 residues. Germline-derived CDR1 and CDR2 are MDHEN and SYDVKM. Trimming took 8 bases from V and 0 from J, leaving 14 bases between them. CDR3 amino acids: CASSWTPGSGNTIYF. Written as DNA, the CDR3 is TGTGCCAGCTCCTGGACTCCCGGCTCTGGAAACACCATATATTTT. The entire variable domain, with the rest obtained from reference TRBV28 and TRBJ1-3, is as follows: DVKVTQSSRYLVKRTGEKVFLECVQDMDHENMFWYRQDPGLGLRLIYFSYDVKMKEKGDIPEGYSVSREKKERFSLILESASTNQTSMYLCASSWTPGSGNTIYFGEGSWLTVV.

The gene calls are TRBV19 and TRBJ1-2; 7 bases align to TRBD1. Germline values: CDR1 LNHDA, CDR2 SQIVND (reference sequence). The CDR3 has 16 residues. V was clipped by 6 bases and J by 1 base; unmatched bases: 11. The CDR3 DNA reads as TGTGCCAGTAGATCGCCGGGACAGAGCTTTAACTATGGCTACACCTTC. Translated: CASRSPGQSFNYGYTF. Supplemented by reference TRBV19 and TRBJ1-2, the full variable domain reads DGGITQSPKYLFRKEGQNVTLSCEQNLNHDAMYWYRQDPGQGLRLIYYSQIVNDFQKGDIAEGYSVSREKKESFPLTVTSAQKNPTAFYLCASRSPGQSFNYGYTFGSGTRLTVV.

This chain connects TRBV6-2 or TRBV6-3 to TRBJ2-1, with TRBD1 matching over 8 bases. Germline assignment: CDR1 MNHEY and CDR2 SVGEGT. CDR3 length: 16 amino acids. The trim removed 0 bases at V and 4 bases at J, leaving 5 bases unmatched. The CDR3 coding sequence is TGTGCCAGCAGTTACTCGAACGACAGGGGATACAATGAGCAGTTCTTC. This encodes CASSYSNDRGYNEQFF.

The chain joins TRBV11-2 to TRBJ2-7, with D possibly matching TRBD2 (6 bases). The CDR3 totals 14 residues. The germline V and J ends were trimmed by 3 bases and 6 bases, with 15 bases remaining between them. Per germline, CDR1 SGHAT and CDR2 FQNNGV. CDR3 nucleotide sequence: TGTGCCAGCAGCTTGAACCGGGAGTCTGGCGAGCAGTACTTC. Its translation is CASSLNRESGEQYF.

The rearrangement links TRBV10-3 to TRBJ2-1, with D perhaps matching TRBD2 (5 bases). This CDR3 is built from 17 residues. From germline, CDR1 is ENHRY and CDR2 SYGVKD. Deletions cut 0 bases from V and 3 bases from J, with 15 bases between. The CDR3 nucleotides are TGTGCCATCAGTGAGTCGTTGGGTGAGGGCTTCTACAATGAGCAGTTCTTC. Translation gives CAISESLGEGFYNEQFF.

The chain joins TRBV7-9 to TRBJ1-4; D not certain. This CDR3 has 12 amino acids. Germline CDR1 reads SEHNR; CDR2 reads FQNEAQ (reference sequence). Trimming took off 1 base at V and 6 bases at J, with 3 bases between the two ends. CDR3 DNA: TGTGCCAGCAGCTTAGGCGATGAAAAACTGTTTTTT. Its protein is CASSLGDEKLFF.

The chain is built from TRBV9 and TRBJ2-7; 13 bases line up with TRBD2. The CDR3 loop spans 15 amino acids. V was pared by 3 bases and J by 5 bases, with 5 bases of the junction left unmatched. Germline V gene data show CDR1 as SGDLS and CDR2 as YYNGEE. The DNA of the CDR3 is TGTGCCAGCAGCGCAGGGACTAGCGGGATCCACGAGCAGTACTTC. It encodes CASSAGTSGIHEQYF.

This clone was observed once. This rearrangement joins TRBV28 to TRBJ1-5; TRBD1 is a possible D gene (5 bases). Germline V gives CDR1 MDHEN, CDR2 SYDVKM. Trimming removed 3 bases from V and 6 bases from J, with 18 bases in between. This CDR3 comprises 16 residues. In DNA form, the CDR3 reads TGTGCCAGCAGTTTCCTAAATGGGGGGGTAATTCAGCCCCAGCATTTT. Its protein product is CASSFLNGGVIQPQHF.